The rows below give T cell receptor beta chains drawn from one sample of a study of blood T cells in healthy people across ages. In TCRdb, the 5' RACE reads were re-called with MiXCR into one record per CDR3 protein. Counted here are 700,000 or so distinct CDR3 sequences, about a fifth occurring once; the ten biggest clones make up around 22%. The sample was blood. These TCRs come from a man aged 65 to 85 in good health. The CDR3 runs from the conserved cysteine through the conserved F or W.

J	length	V	CDR3
TRBJ2-4	19	TRBV4-1	CASSQDPTGPLLAKNIQYF
TRBJ1-6	16	TRBV5-1	CASSLAGSLYNSPLHF
TRBJ1-1	14	TRBV11-1	CASSYTGDYTEAFF
TRBJ2-4	12	TRBV6-7	CASSTDRYIQYF
TRBJ1-2	17	TRBV9	CASSVADLAPRNYGYTF
TRBJ1-3	15	TRBV20-1	CSANRQGGSGNTIYF
TRBJ2-7	14	TRBV5-1	CASSFGEGMNEQYF
TRBJ2-5	11	TRBV29-1	CSVGQKETQYF
TRBJ1-2	16	TRBV6-1	CASSESVAAPSYGYTF
TRBJ2-1	11	TRBV12-3/TRBV12-4	CASSFETVQFF